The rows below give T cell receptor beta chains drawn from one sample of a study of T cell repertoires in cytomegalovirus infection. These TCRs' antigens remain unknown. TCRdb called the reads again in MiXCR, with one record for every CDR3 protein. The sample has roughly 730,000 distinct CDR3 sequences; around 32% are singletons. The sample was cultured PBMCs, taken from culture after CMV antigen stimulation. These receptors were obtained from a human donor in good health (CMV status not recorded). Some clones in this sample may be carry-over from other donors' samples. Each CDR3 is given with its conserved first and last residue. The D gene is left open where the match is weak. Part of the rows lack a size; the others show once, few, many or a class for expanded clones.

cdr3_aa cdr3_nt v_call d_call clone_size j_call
CASSPGTGKNSGANVLTF TGTGCCAGCTCACCAGGAACGGGAAAAAACTCTGGGGCCAACGTCCTGACTTTC TRBV18 NA NA TRBJ2-6
CASSVSQGAGNTIYF TGTGCCAGCAGTGTTTCACAGGGGGCGGGAAACACCATATATTTT TRBV6-1 TRBD1 few TRBJ1-3
CASSGGQSQETQYF TGTGCCAGCAGCGGGGGACAGTCTCAAGAGACCCAGTACTTC TRBV5-3 NA NA TRBJ2-5
CASSQEVGTRGPYGYTF TGCGCCAGCAGCCAAGAGGTTGGGACAAGAGGCCCCTATGGCTACACCTTC TRBV4-1 NA NA TRBJ1-2
CSAPLTFNYEQYF TGCAGTGCTCCTCTCACGTTCAACTACGAGCAGTACTTC TRBV20-1 NA few TRBJ2-7
CASSQQAPGSNYGYTF TGTGCCAGCAGCCAACAGGCGCCGGGAAGTAACTATGGCTACACCTTC TRBV7-9 NA NA TRBJ1-2
CASSEAAAAGTTDTQYF TGTGCCAGCAGTGAAGCAGCCGCCGCGGGAACCACAGATACGCAGTATTTT TRBV6-1 NA NA TRBJ2-3
CASRRGAKGTNYGYTF TGTGCCAGCAGAAGAGGGGCAAAAGGGACGAACTATGGCTACACCTTC TRBV7-6 NA few TRBJ1-2
CASRPGGGTEAFF TGTGCCAGCAGACCAGGGGGCGGCACTGAAGCTTTCTTT TRBV6-1 TRBD1 many TRBJ1-1
CSVATGRGTEAFF TGCAGCGTCGCGACAGGGAGGGGCACTGAAGCTTTCTTT TRBV29-1 TRBD1 NA TRBJ1-1
CASSTRGGQYNEQFF TGTGCCAGCAGCACGCGGGGGGGGCAATACAATGAGCAGTTCTTC TRBV7-9 TRBD2 few TRBJ2-1
CASSQLDGGDEKLFF TGCGCCAGCAGTCAACTTGACGGGGGTGATGAAAAACTGTTTTTT TRBV23-1 NA NA TRBJ1-4
CASSQSGGEQFF TGCGCCAGCAGCCAAAGTGGGGGTGAGCAGTTCTTC TRBV4-1 NA few TRBJ2-1
CAWRRPRTVVTDTQYF TGTGCCTGGCGAAGGCCAAGGACAGTTGTCACAGATACGCAGTATTTT TRBV30 NA NA TRBJ2-3
CASRSGSNQPQHF TGTGCCAGCAGGTCAGGGAGCAATCAGCCCCAGCATTTT TRBV12-3/TRBV12-4 NA few TRBJ1-5
CASSERQGNTGELFF TGTGCCAGCAGTGAACGGCAGGGTAACACCGGGGAGCTGTTTTTT TRBV6-1 NA NA TRBJ2-2
CASSNHRDGSYEQYF TGTGCCAGCAGTAACCACCGGGACGGATCCTACGAGCAGTACTTC TRBV6-6 NA few TRBJ2-7
CASSTSVGPSYNEQFF TGTGCCAGCAGCACCTCCGTGGGACCCTCCTACAATGAGCAGTTCTTC TRBV11-2 NA many TRBJ2-1
CASHRAGKDTEAFF TGTGCCAGCCACCGGGCGGGGAAAGACACTGAAGCTTTCTTT TRBV7-9 NA few TRBJ1-1
CASNTGTSPYEQYF TGTGCCAGCAACACCGGGACTAGTCCCTACGAGCAGTACTTC TRBV2 TRBD2 NA TRBJ2-7
CASTKSDAEAFF TGTGCCAGCACAAAGTCAGACGCTGAAGCTTTCTTT TRBV2 NA NA TRBJ1-1
CASSFVLSNEQFF TGTGCCAGCAGCTTTGTACTGAGCAATGAGCAGTTCTTC TRBV11-2 NA NA TRBJ2-1
CASSYQLATNEKLFF TGCGCCAGCAGCTACCAGTTGGCAACTAATGAAAAACTGTTTTTT TRBV4-1 NA few TRBJ1-4
CASSSDTPGHNSPLHF TGTGCCAGCAGCTCGGACACGCCGGGTCATAATTCACCCCTCCACTTT TRBV11-2 NA NA TRBJ1-6
CASSQDFGGLASHEQYF TGCGCCAGCAGCCAAGATTTTGGGGGACTAGCATCCCACGAGCAGTACTTC TRBV4-1 TRBD2 NA TRBJ2-7
CASPAVPGDNEQFF TGTGCCAGCCCAGCGGTACCGGGGGACAATGAGCAGTTCTTC TRBV6-2/TRBV6-3 NA few TRBJ2-1